One and the same sample provided the 17 T cell receptor beta chains below, sequenced in a study of cytotoxic CD8 clonotypes in ibrutinib-treated CLL. TCRdb keeps only in-frame clones here, not all; method: immunoSEQ multiplex PCR. The data hold roughly 220,000 clones, with just over 70% observed a single time. The sequencing used PBMCs, collected after 12 months of ibrutinib treatment. The source of these receptors is a human donor with chronic lymphocytic leukemia.

This clone has more than one count but fewer than ten. For the CDR3, the DNA is TGTGCCAGCAGCCAGTCGGGGATGAGGGAGACCCAGTACTTC. Its translation: CASSQSGMRETQYF. The chain employs TRBV4-2 and TRBJ2-5; the D gene is possibly TRBD2 (5 bases). Germline CDR1 and CDR2: LGHNA and YNFKEQ. V lost 3 bases to trimming and J lost 5 bases, with 13 bases between them. CDR3 length: 14 residues.

The chain recombines TRBV19 with TRBJ2-7, with 10 bases matching TRBD1. Per the germline V gene, CDR1 is LNHDA and CDR2 is SQIVND (reference sequence). The V gene end was trimmed by 8 bases and the J gene end by 6 bases; junction bases not matched to a gene: 16. This CDR3 spans 16 amino acids. For the CDR3, the DNA is TGTGCCAGTGGAGACAGGGGGCGCTCCGGTGGTGGCGAGCAGTACTTC. This encodes CASGDRGRSGGGEQYF. Variable domain in full (rest from reference TRBV19 and TRBJ2-7): DGGITQSPKYLFRKEGQNVTLSCEQNLNHDAMYWYRQDPGQGLRLIYYSQIVNDFQKGDIAEGYSVSREKKESFPLTVTSAQKNPTAFYLCASGDRGRSGGGEQYFGPGTRLTVT.

The V and J genes are TRBV5-6 and TRBJ2-7; 12 nucleotides agree with TRBD2. Trimming removed 3 bases from V and 0 bases from J; junction bases left unmatched: 4. Looked up from germline, CDR1 is SGHDT and CDR2 is YYEEEE. CDR3 size: 16 residues. As DNA, the CDR3 is TGTGCCAGCAGCTGGGGGACTAGCGGGCTCTCCTACGAGCAGTACTTC. Its translation: CASSWGTSGLSYEQYF.

V is TRBV6-5 and J is TRBJ1-5, with 8 bases fitting TRBD1. This CDR3 is built from 14 residues. V was clipped by 6 bases and J by 7 bases; unmatched bases: 8. Per germline, CDR1 MNHEY and CDR2 SVGAGI. Here the CDR3 reads CASSQDRVRQPQHF. The CDR3 DNA sequence: TGTGCCAGCAGCCAGGACAGGGTGAGGCAGCCCCAGCATTTT.

A single count supports this clone. The same CDR3 is also encoded by other DNA sequences in this sample. The rearrangement links TRBV18 to TRBJ1-1, with unresolved D. Germline-derived CDR1 and CDR2 are KGHSH and LQKENI. The CDR3 length is 11 residues. Between the trimmed V and J ends, which lost 4 bases and 0 bases, there was a span of 0 bases. The CDR3 reads CASSLNTEAFF. The DNA of the CDR3 is TGTGCCAGCTCACTGAACACTGAAGCTTTCTTT.

The rearrangement joins TRBV9 to TRBJ1-6, with D unresolved. Germline V gives CDR1 SGDLS, CDR2 YYNGEE. The CDR3 consists of 14 residues. V lost 0 bases, J lost 11 bases, and 12 bases lay in between. CDR3 nucleotide sequence: TGTGCCAGCAGCGTAGAGTCGGATGGGGCACCCCTCCACTTT. Protein product: CASSVESDGAPLHF. Full variable domain (outside the CDR3, taken from reference TRBV9 and TRBJ1-6): DSGVTQTPKHLITATGQRVTLRCSPRSGDLSVYWYQQSLDQGLQFLIQYYNGEERAKGNILERFSAQQFPDLHSELNLSSLELGDSALYFCASSVESDGAPLHFGNGTRLTVT.

The rearrangement uses TRBV6-5 and TRBJ1-2; 11 positions agree with TRBD1. CDR3 length: 14 residues. CDR1 is MNHEY and CDR2 is SVGAGI in the germline V gene. With 6 bases clipped from V and 2 bases from J, the junction kept 2 bases outside the gene matches. The CDR3 reads CASSWDRGNYGYTF. The DNA for the CDR3 is TGTGCCAGCAGCTGGGACAGGGGGAACTATGGCTACACCTTC.

V gene TRBV2 combines with J gene TRBJ2-7, with D possibly matching TRBD1 (6 bases). CDR3 length: 15 residues. The germline V gene encodes CDR1 SNHLY and CDR2 FYNNEI. The germline V and J ends were trimmed by 2 bases and 0 bases, with 11 bases remaining between them. The CDR3 sequence is CASSERGFPSYEQYF. As DNA, the CDR3 is TGTGCCAGCAGTGAAAGGGGGTTCCCCTCCTACGAGCAGTACTTC.

Details on this clone: This same CDR3 is encoded by further DNA sequences in the sample. The rearrangement joins TRBV29-1 to TRBJ1-1; D uncertain. The CDR3 extends over 12 amino acids. V dropped 4 bases and J dropped 1 base, with 7 bases sitting between them. Germline CDR1 and CDR2: SQVTM and ANQGSEA. Here the CDR3 DNA reads TGCAGCGTTGCCCGGGGGAACACTGAAGCTTTCTTT. It translates to CSVARGNTEAFF.

A few counts support this clone. The chain is built from TRBV7-3 and TRBJ1-5; TRBD1 is a possible D gene (6 bases). The CDR3 loop spans 15 amino acids. Trimming took 3 bases from V and 0 from J, leaving 9 bases between them. Germline-derived CDR1 and CDR2 are SGHTA and FQGTGA. The CDR3 DNA is TGTGCCAGCAGCTTGACAGGCCCTAGCAATCAGCCCCAGCATTTT. Amino acid sequence: CASSLTGPSNQPQHF.

In this sample, this clone turned up a few times. The V call is TRBV6-5, the J call TRBJ2-1; TRBD1 matches at 9 bases. The germline V gene has CDR1 MNHEY and CDR2 SVGAGI. The CDR3 spans 16 residues. V trimming: 4 bases; J trimming: 5 bases; junction bases outside the gene matches: 9. The DNA for the CDR3 is TGTGCCAGCAGTTTTCCCGGGACAGGGAACGACAATGAGCAGTTCTTC. It encodes CASSFPGTGNDNEQFF.

This rearrangement joins TRBV10-3 to TRBJ2-7; 10 bases align to TRBD2. The CDR3 is made up of 13 amino acids. The V gene's germline CDR1 is ENHRY and CDR2 SYGVKD. V was clipped by 6 bases and J by 4 bases; unmatched bases: 3. CDR3 DNA: TGTGCCATCAGCCCTAGCGGGGGTTACGAGCAGTACTTC. Translating gives CAISPSGGYEQYF.

The chain has TRBV6-5 and TRBJ1-4; TRBD1 might be the D (5 bases). The CDR3 runs to 16 residues. Trimming took 4 bases from V and 0 from J, leaving 12 bases between them. CDR1 and CDR2 from the germline V gene are MNHEY and SVGAGI. The CDR3 is CASSSHGGATNEKLFF. The CDR3 DNA sequence: TGTGCCAGCAGTTCACATGGGGGAGCAACTAATGAAAAACTGTTTTTT.

The chain couples TRBV6-1 to TRBJ2-7; 9 bases align to TRBD2. CDR1 is MNHNS, CDR2 SASEGT, per germline. The CDR3 loop spans 14 amino acids. V shed 1 base and J 5 bases; nucleotides not matched to a gene: 3. CDR3: CASSEEGGRDEQYF. The CDR3 DNA sequence: TGTGCCAGCAGTGAAGAGGGCGGGAGGGACGAGCAGTACTTC.

The chain has TRBV30 and TRBJ1-1; D is unclear. V lost 5 bases to trimming and J lost 2 bases, with 15 bases between them. The CDR3 contains 14 residues. The germline CDR1 and CDR2 sequences are GTSNPN and SVGIG (reference sequence). This CDR3 reads CAWLLQTINTEAFF. For the CDR3, the DNA is TGTGCCTGGTTGCTACAGACGATAAACACTGAAGCTTTCTTT.

The CDR3, as DNA: TGTGCCAGCAGGAAGGTCGGGACTGAAGCTTTCTTT. The encoded protein is CASRKVGTEAFF. V and J are TRBV6-5 and TRBJ1-1; D gene ambiguous. This CDR3 contains 12 residues. The ends were cut back, 6 bases at V and 5 bases at J, with 10 bases in the middle. Per germline, CDR1 MNHEY and CDR2 SVGAGI.

The V gene is TRBV30, the J gene TRBJ2-7; D uncertain. The CDR3 has 13 residues. Germline V CDR1 and CDR2: GTSNPN, SVGIG (reference sequence). Trimming removed 2 bases at V and 9 bases at J, with 17 bases between. CDR3 residues: CAWSTPGRLGQYF. The CDR3 bases are TGTGCCTGGAGTACCCCGGGCCGTTTGGGGCAGTACTTC.